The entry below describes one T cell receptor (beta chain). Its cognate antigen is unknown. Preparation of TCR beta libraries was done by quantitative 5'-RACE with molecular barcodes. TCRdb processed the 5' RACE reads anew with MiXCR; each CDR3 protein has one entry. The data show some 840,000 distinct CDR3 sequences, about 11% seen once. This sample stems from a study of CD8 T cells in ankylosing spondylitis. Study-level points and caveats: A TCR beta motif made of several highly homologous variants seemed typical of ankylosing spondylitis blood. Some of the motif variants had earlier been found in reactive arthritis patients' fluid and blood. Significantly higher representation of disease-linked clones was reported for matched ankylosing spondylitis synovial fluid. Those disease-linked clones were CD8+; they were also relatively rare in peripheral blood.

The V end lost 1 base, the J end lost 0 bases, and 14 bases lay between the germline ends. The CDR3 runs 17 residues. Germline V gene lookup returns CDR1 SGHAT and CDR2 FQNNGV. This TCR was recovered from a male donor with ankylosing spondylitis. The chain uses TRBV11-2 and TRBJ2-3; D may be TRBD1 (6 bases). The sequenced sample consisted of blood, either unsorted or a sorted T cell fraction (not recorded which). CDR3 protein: CASSLVWGLTSTDTQYF. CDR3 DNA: TGTGCCAGCAGCTTAGTTTGGGGGCTCACTAGCACAGATACGCAGTATTTT.